This T cell receptor beta chain was obtained from a study of early T cells in non-severe SARS-CoV-2 infection. TCRdb reprocessed the 5' RACE reads via MiXCR and lists one record per CDR3 protein. The profile shows fewer than 65,000 distinct CDR3 sequences, around 12% of them singletons. V was pared by 8 bases and J by 8 bases, with 15 bases between. There are 12 residues in the CDR3. Germline V gene sequence: CDR1 MNHEY, CDR2 SVGAGI. This chain links TRBV6-5 with TRBJ1-2; D is possibly TRBD1 (6 bases). Sequencing input: whole blood. This receptor was identified in an adult who was a healthcare worker with PCR-confirmed SARS-CoV-2 infection or an uninfected control (not recorded which). The CDR3 sequence is CASGGGVYGYTF. The CDR3 coding sequence is TGTGCCAGCGGAGGGGGTGTCTACGGCTACACCTTC.